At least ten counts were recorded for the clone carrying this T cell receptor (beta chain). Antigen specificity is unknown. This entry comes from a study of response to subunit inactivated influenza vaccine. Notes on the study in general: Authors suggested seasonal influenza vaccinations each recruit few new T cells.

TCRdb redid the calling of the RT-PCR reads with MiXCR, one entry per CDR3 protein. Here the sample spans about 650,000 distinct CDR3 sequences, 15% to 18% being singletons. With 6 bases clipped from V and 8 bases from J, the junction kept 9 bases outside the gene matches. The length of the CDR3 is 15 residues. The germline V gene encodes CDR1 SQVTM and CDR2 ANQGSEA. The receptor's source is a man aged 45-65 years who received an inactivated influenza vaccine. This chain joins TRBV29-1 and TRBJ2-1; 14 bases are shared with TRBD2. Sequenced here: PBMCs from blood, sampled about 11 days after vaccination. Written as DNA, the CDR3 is TGCAGCGTCCTCAGACTAGCGGGAGGGTTCGATGAGCAGTTCTTC. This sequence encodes CSVLRLAGGFDEQFF.